This T cell receptor (beta chain) stems from a study of Graves' ophthalmopathy and Graves' hyperthyroidism. Study findings and constraints: Thyroid clonotypes that were expanded above 0.001 frequency mostly also appeared in blood. Ophthalmopathy progression was predicted with 65% to 71% sensitivity and about 72% specificity.

Germline CDR1 is SQVTM and CDR2 is ANQGSEA. The CDR3 loop spans 13 amino acids. Hyperthyroidism patients were newly diagnosed, ill under 2 months, and aged 18 to 65 years. As for this clonotype: Its antigen is unidentified.

The TCR beta CDR3 regions underwent amplification from RNA transcripts. The library came from an HTBI-primed first-round RT-PCR and a second-round multiplex PCR. TCRdb called the multiplex PCR reads again in MiXCR, with one record for every CDR3 protein. Of about 500,000 distinct CDR3 sequences listed, about 35% were seen once; the top ten hold around 4%. The V gene is TRBV29-1, the J gene TRBJ2-7; 8 positions match TRBD2. Matching the DNA end better, TRBJ2-5 makes the J call doubtful. The material sequenced was peripheral blood or thyroid tissue (not recorded which). The sequence was collected from an adult man with Graves' hyperthyroidism. CDR3 loop: CSVEDGGEETQYF. DNA of the CDR3: TGCAGCGTTGAAGACGGGGGGGAAGAGACCCAGTACTTC.